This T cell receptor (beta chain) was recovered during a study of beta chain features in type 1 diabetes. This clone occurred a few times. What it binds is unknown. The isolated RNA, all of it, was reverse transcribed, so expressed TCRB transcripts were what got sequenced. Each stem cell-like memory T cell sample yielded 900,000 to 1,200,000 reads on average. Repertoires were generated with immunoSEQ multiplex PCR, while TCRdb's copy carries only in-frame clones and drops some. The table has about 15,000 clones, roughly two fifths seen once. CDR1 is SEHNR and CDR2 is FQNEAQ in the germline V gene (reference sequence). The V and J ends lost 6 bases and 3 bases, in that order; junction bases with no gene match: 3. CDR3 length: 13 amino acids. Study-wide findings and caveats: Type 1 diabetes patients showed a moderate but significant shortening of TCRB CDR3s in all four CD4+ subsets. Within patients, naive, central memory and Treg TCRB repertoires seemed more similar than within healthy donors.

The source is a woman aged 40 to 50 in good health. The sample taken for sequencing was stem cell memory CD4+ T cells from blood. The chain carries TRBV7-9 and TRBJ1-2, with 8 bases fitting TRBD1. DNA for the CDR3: TGTGCCAGCAGGGGACAGGTAGACTATGGCTACACCTTC. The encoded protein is CASRGQVDYGYTF.